These T cell receptor beta chains were read from a single sample in a study of cytomegalovirus exposure and HLA in healthy donors. Some clones are missing from TCRdb's copy, which holds only in-frame ones; the method was immunoSEQ multiplex PCR. The top ten hold 0.92% of the sample, which has around 300,000 clones, approximately 87% seen once. Sequenced material: PBMCs. These TCRs come from a woman younger than 35 in good health and CMV-seronegative. The CDR3 runs from the conserved cysteine through the conserved F or W. The D gene is left open where the match is weak.

d_gene	v_gene	j_gene	CDR3nt	CDR3aa
TRBD1	TRBV6-1	TRBJ1-1	TGTGCCAGCAGTGAACGGTGGGGGACAGGGGTTCAAGCTTTCTTT	CASSERWGTGVQAFF
TRBD2	TRBV6-4	TRBJ2-1	TGTGCCAGCACCCCGACTAGCGGGAGAGGCAGTGAGCAGTTCTTC	CASTPTSGRGSEQFF
-	TRBV7-8	TRBJ1-2	TGTGCCAGCAGTCTGGGGGGTGAATTCTATGGCTACACCTTC	CASSLGGEFYGYTF
-	TRBV9	TRBJ1-3	TGTGCCAGCAGCGTGCCCTCGGGACATTCCCAAGACACCATATATTTT	CASSVPSGHSQDTIYF
TRBD1	TRBV5-6	TRBJ1-4	TGTGCCAGCAGTCCGGGACAGGGAAATGAAAAACTGTTTTTT	CASSPGQGNEKLFF
TRBD2	TRBV11-3	TRBJ2-1	TGTGCCAGCAGCTTAGGGGGACTAGCGGGAGTTTGGGGGCCCAATGAGCAGTTCTTC	CASSLGGLAGVWGPNEQFF
TRBD2	TRBV7-2	TRBJ2-7	TGTGCCAGCAGCGCGACTAGCGGGCCGACCTACGAGCAGTACTTC	CASSATSGPTYEQYF
TRBD1	TRBV28	TRBJ1-3	TGTGCCAGCACCCAGTGGGGGACAGGGGGGTACACCATATATTTT	CASTQWGTGGYTIYF
TRBD1	TRBV11-2	TRBJ2-7	TGTGCCAGCAGCTTAGCCTTCGACAGGGGCAAGTACGAGCAGTACTTC	CASSLAFDRGKYEQYF
TRBD2	TRBV18	TRBJ2-1	TGTGCCAGCTCACAGAGGGGACTAGCGCACAATGAGCAGTTCTTC	CASSQRGLAHNEQFF
TRBD2	TRBV18	TRBJ2-7	TGTGCCAGCTCACGCGGGACTAGCGGGAGCCACGAGCAGTACTTC	CASSRGTSGSHEQYF
-	TRBV2	TRBJ2-5	TGTGCCAGCAGCGCGGGCCCTGCGTTGGGGACCCAGTACTTC	CASSAGPALGTQYF
-	TRBV10-3	TRBJ1-4	TGTGCCATCAGCGCAACCTCGACCGGGGAAAAACTGTTTTTT	CAISATSTGEKLFF
TRBD2	TRBV19	TRBJ2-1	TGTGCCAGTAGTATCACTAGCGGGATTAATGAGCAGTTCTTC	CASSITSGINEQFF
TRBD2	TRBV5-6	TRBJ2-7	TGTGCCAGCAGCTACGGGACTAGGGAGGTGCAGTACTTC	CASSYGTREVQYF
TRBD2	TRBV4-3	TRBJ2-2	TGCGCCAGCAGCCAAGACCTAGCGGGAGCGGCGAACACCGGGGAGCTGTTTTTT	CASSQDLAGAANTGELFF
TRBD1	TRBV29-1	TRBJ1-1	TGCAGCGGGTGGGACAGGGGGAACACTGAAGCTTTCTTT	CSGWDRGNTEAFF
TRBD2	TRBV9	TRBJ2-7	TGTGCCAGCAGCCTAGCTAGCGGCCCCTACGAGCAGTACTTC	CASSLASGPYEQYF
-	TRBV9	TRBJ2-2	TGTGCCAGTAGCATTCCGGGTAACGGAGCCGGGGAGCTGTTTTTT	CASSIPGNGAGELFF
TRBD1	TRBV10-3	TRBJ1-1	TGTGCCATCAGTGACCGGACAGGGGACACTGAAGCTTTCTTT	CAISDRTGDTEAFF